The T cell receptor beta chain under discussion was sequenced for a study of regulatory T cells in long-lasting Graves disease (dated by TCRdb to the early 2020s). Describing the broader study: Antithyroid drugs had been taken for less than 3 months by newly diagnosed Graves' disease patients. Patients with persistent Graves' disease were compared with patients with newly diagnosed Graves' disease using TCR sequencing and RNA sequencing of peripheral blood. The study took place in China and was registered as a clinical trial. A total of 33 samples underwent TCR sequencing: about 13 from persistent and around 20 from newly diagnosed Graves' disease patients. Overall study outcomes, separate from this receptor: TRBV28, TRBJ1-2 and TRBJ2-5 were preferentially used in persistent disease, while TRBV20-1 and TRBJ2-1 were favored in newly diagnosed disease. Sequencing and analysis were restricted to the TCR beta chain. The authors acknowledged the small sample size as a limitation that may reduce accuracy. More public clonotypes were shared among persistent patients (approximately 3,000) than among newly diagnosed patients (roughly 1,000). Because the primary lesion, thyroid tissue, could not be accessed, the study looked at peripheral blood alone. Compared with newly diagnosed patients, persistent Graves' disease patients had lower TCR Shannon entropy and fewer highly expanded clones, which suggests clonal expansion.

Taken with the paper, the label for time point translates to: newly diagnosed GD, antithyroid drugs for less than 3 months. RNA was extracted from PBMCs in TRIzol for both TCR sequencing and RNA sequencing. The diagnosis of Graves' disease followed American Thyroid Association guidelines. Patients were recruited from an endocrinology department in Xi'an, China. From each patient, nine milliliters of peripheral blood was collected into an EDTA anticoagulant tube. Ficoll Paque Plus density gradient separation was used to isolate PBMCs, and no additional T cell sorting was done. RNA quality was checked with an Agilent 2100 Bioanalyzer and agarose gel, and concentration with a NanoDrop 2000. The library came from multiplex PCR. The sequencer listed for this sample is Illumina HiSeq 4000. CDR3 regions were amplified by Arm-PCR with iRepertoire HTBI primers to construct TCR beta libraries. Before sequencing, the PCR products went through gel purification. Concerning the study's data processing: A total of fewer than 80 TRBV and some 13 TRBJ segments were identified across samples and were used for gene usage analysis of CDR3 amino acid clonotypes. COPE and FqMerger were used to merge filtered high-quality paired reads into contigs. BLAST was used to align contigs to IMGT TRBV, TRBD and TRBJ reference genes, with CDR3 defined following IMGT. Clonotypes above 0.1% frequency were classified as highly expanded clones. Shannon entropy served as the measure of repertoire diversity, while the Gini coefficient captured V-J evenness. Public clonotypes were defined as clonotypes shared by more than one individual. TCRdb reanalyzed the raw reads on its own, using fastp at Q25 for trimming and MiXCR for clone calling, and kept in-frame beta chains. One record per CDR3 amino acid sequence lists the most common genes and DNA. The V and J calls and clone size are TCRdb's, not the authors'. In all, the sample holds about 310,000 distinct CDR3 sequences, and about a sixth of those were seen once. The top ten clonotypes cover more than 35% of the sample.

This clonotype was seen at least ten times. No cognate antigen has been identified for it. Base qualities are not at hand, and no much larger clone is one base apart. CDR1 and CDR2, per the germline V gene, are MDHEN and SYDVKM. The CDR3 spans 13 residues, from the cysteine through the phenylalanine. Only CDR3 DNA remains: 39 bases, in frame from the first base. V loses 6 bases, J loses 6 bases, and the germline ends lie 12 bases apart. The source is a female donor with Graves disease. The chain uses TRBV28 and TRBJ2-1; the D segment could be TRBD2, given 6 matching bases. The sequencing used peripheral blood mononuclear cells (PBMCs), collected at new diagnosis, from a patient treated with antithyroid drugs. The nucleotides are TGTGCCAGCAGCCTGACTAGTTCCAATGAGCAGTTCTTC. Translated, this is CASSLTSSNEQFF.